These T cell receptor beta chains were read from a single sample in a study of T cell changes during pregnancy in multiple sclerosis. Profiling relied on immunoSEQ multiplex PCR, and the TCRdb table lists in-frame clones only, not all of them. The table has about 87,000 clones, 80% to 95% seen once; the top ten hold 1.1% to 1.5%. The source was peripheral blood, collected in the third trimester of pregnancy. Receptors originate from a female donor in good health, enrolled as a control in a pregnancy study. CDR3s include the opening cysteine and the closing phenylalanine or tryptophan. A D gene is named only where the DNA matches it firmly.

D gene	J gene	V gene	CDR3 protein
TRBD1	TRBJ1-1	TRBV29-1	CSGDRGNTEAFF
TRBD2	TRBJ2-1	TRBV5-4	CASSSGGPGGEQFF
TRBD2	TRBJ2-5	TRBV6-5	CASSRLRERRETQYF
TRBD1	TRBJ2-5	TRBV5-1	CASSGQGARVETQYF
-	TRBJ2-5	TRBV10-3	CAIGGGRETQYF
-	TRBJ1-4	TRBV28	CASSLAQGTVVKLFF
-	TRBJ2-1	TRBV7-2	CASSSERSWADEQFF
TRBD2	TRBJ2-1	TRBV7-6	CASSVSGRVNEQFF
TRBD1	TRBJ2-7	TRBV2	CASRKGTASSYEQYF
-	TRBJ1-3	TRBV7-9	CASRPNFPGRTGNTIYF
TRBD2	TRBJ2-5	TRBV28	CATAYVEGLAGPETQYF
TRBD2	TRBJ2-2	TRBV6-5	CASGQRGRDTGELFF
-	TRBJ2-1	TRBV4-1	CASSAGSSYNEQFF
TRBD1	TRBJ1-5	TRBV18	CASSQGTGIRQPQHF
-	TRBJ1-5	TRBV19	CASSMGLQGFNQPQHF
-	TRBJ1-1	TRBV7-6	CASSLTVRTEAFF
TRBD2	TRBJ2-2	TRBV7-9	CASSLKVLAVTGELFF
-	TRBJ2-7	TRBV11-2	CASSLAWSSYEQYF
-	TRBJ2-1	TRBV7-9	CASSLDGYNEQFF
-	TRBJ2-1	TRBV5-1	CASSSVGGVDEQFF
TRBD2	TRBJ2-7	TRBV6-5	CASTNAGGASYEQYF
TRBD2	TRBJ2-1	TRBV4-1	CASGLAGAFRGDEQFF
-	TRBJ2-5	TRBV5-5	CASRTLGGWETQYF
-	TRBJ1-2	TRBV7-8	CASSAPGGRNYGYTF
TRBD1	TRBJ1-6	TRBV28	CASSQLGQGSESPLHF
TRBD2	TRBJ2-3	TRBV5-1	CASSLTSGRTDTQYF
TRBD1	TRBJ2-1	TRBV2	CASSKDRGEQFF
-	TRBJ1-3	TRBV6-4	CASSDLGNTIYF
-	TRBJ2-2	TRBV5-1	CASSLVSGPTGELFF
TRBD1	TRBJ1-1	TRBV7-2	CASSLTGGTEAFF
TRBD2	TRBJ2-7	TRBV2	CASNRLAGGPNEQYF
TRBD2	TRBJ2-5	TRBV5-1	CASSPVSAGGPGETQYF
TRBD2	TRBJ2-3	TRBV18	CASSASGEEDTQYF
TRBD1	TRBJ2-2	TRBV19	CASSAYRGRTGELFF
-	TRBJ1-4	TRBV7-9	CASSLARSEKLFF
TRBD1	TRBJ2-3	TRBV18	CASSPGQGVRDTQYF
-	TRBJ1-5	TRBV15	CATSRELGQSNQPQHF
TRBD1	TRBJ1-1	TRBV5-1	CASGQGEVNTEAFF
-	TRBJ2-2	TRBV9	CASSFRTENTGELFF
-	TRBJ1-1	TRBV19	CASSPGGTKTEAFF
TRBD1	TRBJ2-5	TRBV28	CASSLGVGQGLGETQYF
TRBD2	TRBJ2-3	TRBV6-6	CASSALADPSTDTQYF
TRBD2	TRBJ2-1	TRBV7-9	CASSSMGGGRASYNEQFF
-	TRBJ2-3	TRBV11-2	CASSFPRGPGDTQYF
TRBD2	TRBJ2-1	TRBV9	CASSVSTSGRAWDEQFF
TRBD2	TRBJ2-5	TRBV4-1	CASSQVEPLAGQETQYF
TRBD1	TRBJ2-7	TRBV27	CASSLIRSGTGVDEQYF
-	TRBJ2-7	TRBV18	CASSLDPGGYEQYF
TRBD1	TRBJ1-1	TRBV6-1	CASRGTGEHTEAFF
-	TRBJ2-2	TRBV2	CASRSPGVSTGELFF
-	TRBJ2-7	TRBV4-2	CASSQGEASYEQYF